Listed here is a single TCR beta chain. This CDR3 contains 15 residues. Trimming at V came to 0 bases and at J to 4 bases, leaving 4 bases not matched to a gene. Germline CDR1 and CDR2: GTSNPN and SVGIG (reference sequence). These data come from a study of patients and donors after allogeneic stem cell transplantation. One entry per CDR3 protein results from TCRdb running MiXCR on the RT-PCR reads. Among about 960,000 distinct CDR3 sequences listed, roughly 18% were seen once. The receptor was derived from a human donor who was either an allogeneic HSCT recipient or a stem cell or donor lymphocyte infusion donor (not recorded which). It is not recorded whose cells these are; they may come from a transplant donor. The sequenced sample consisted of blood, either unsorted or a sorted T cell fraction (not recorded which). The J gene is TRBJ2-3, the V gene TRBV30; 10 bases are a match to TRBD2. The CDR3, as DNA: TGTGCCTGGAGTGTCCTAGCGGGAGTAGCAGATACGCAGTATTTT. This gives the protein CAWSVLAGVADTQYF.